These T cell receptor beta chains were read from a single sample in a study of beta chain features in type 1 diabetes. Profiled with immunoSEQ multiplex PCR; TCRdb holds only in-frame clones, not every one. The repertoire has around 170,000 clones, 7.5% to 10% of them found once; the top ten carry less than 3%. The sample consisted of central memory CD4+ T cells from blood. Source of these receptors: a young woman in good health. Both conserved end residues are part of each CDR3. The D gene is left open where the match is weak. Only part of the rows carry a size: once, few, many, or a class if the clone is expanded.

d_gene,abundance,v_gene,j_gene,CDR3aa,CDR3nt
TRBD1,-,TRBV10-1,TRBJ1-4,CASSDNRTGSNEKLFF,TGCGCCAGCAGTGATAACCGGACAGGCTCTAATGAAAAACTGTTTTTT
-,few,TRBV6-1,TRBJ2-6,CASMSGSSGANVLTF,TGTGCCAGCATGTCAGGAAGCTCTGGGGCCAACGTCCTGACTTTC
TRBD1,few,TRBV2,TRBJ2-5,CASRALTGEQETQYF,TGTGCCAGCAGGGCACTGACAGGGGAACAAGAGACCCAGTACTTC
-,-,TRBV10-3,TRBJ2-1,CASQDSSYNEQFF,TGTGCCAGTCAGGACAGCTCCTACAATGAGCAGTTCTTC
-,-,TRBV4-1,TRBJ1-2,CASSPPRPGMSEGYTF,TGCGCCAGCAGCCCGCCTCGTCCTGGAATGTCGGAGGGCTACACCTTC
-,-,TRBV10-3,TRBJ2-5,CATGAAQETQYF,TGTGCCACCGGCGCGGCACAAGAGACCCAGTACTTC
TRBD2,-,TRBV27,TRBJ2-7,CASSSAYPAPGTRSYEQYF,TGTGCCAGCAGTTCCGCCTACCCAGCGCCTGGGACTAGATCCTACGAGCAGTACTTC
-,-,TRBV5-1,TRBJ1-2,CASSPDHGRGNGYTF,TGCGCCAGCAGCCCTGATCACGGTAGGGGGAATGGCTACACCTTC
-,-,TRBV7-2,TRBJ2-7,CASSPDSDSLSYEQYF,TGTGCCAGCAGCCCGGACAGTGACAGCCTCTCCTACGAGCAGTACTTC
-,few,TRBV4-1,TRBJ1-4,CASSQGRLGGPDNEKLFF,TGCGCCAGCAGCCAAGGAAGGCTGGGAGGGCCCGATAATGAAAAACTGTTTTTT
-,-,TRBV7-2,TRBJ1-3,CASSLNQGTGNTIYF,TGTGCCAGCAGCTTAAATCAGGGGACGGGAAACACCATATATTTT
-,-,TRBV6-1,TRBJ2-5,CASQSQETQYF,TGTGCCAGCCAGTCCCAAGAGACCCAGTACTTC
TRBD2,-,TRBV5-1,TRBJ2-1,CASSLNPAGVAYNEQFF,TGCGCCAGCAGCTTAAATCCAGCGGGAGTAGCCTACAATGAGCAGTTCTTC
TRBD1,-,TRBV7-7,TRBJ1-1,CASSSGTDTEAFF,TGTGCTAGCAGCTCCGGGACAGACACTGAAGCTTTCTTT
TRBD1,-,TRBV4-1,TRBJ1-2,CASSHLRDSGYTF,TGCGCCAGCAGCCACCTCCGGGACAGTGGCTACACCTTC
-,-,TRBV2,TRBJ2-7,CASRGASGLGEQYF,TGTGCCAGCAGGGGGGCTAGCGGACTTGGGGAGCAGTACTTC
TRBD1,few,TRBV25-1,TRBJ2-1,CASAGQGSDEQFF,TGTGCCAGCGCGGGACAGGGCAGCGATGAGCAGTTCTTC
-,-,TRBV13,TRBJ2-1,CASSLIPKGQHNEQFF,TGTGCCAGCAGCTTAATCCCCAAGGGACAACACAATGAGCAGTTCTTC
-,-,TRBV6-1,TRBJ1-3,CASSSVSGNTIYF,TGTGCCAGCAGTTCCGTATCTGGAAACACCATATATTTT
-,-,TRBV30,TRBJ2-3,CAWSVHTSTDTQYF,TGTGCCTGGAGTGTTCATACTAGCACAGATACGCAGTATTTT
-,-,TRBV18,TRBJ1-4,CASSRLQQPNEKLFF,TGTGCCAGCTCCCGCTTACAGCAGCCTAATGAAAAACTGTTTTTT
TRBD1,-,TRBV5-1,TRBJ2-2,CASHTGTGTPGELFF,TGCGCCAGCCACACGGGGACAGGGACGCCCGGGGAGCTGTTTTTT
TRBD1,few,TRBV29-1,TRBJ1-1,CSAATGGKNTEAFF,TGCAGCGCTGCGACAGGGGGCAAGAACACTGAAGCTTTCTTT
-,-,TRBV7-9,TRBJ1-4,CASSHLGSGEKLFF,TGTGCCAGCAGCCATCTAGGTTCTGGTGAAAAACTGTTTTTT
TRBD2,-,TRBV11-2,TRBJ2-7,CASSYLAGPYEQYF,TGTGCCAGCAGCTACCTAGCGGGACCCTACGAGCAGTACTTC
-,few,TRBV5-1,TRBJ2-1,CASSLGPGGMEFF,TGCGCCAGCAGCTTGGGCCCAGGCGGGATGGAGTTCTTC
TRBD1,-,TRBV9,TRBJ1-1,CASSVETGGEAFF,TGTGCCAGCAGCGTAGAGACAGGGGGTGAAGCTTTCTTT
TRBD1,-,TRBV29-1,TRBJ1-2,CSVDRQGASGGYTF,TGCAGCGTTGATAGGCAGGGGGCTTCGGGTGGCTACACCTTC
-,many,TRBV19,TRBJ1-1,CASTYSGGAFF,TGTGCCAGTACATACAGCGGCGGAGCTTTCTTT
-,-,TRBV5-4,TRBJ2-5,CASSLAAGEPSVETQYF,TGTGCCAGCAGCTTGGCCGCAGGGGAGCCGTCCGTAGAGACCCAGTACTTC
TRBD2,-,TRBV11-3,TRBJ2-5,CASSSNLAGTETQYF,TGTGCCAGCAGCTCGAATCTAGCGGGAACAGAGACCCAGTACTTC
-,few,TRBV18,TRBJ1-2,CASISGVNYGYTF,TGTGCCAGCATCTCCGGGGTCAACTATGGCTACACCTTC